Following are 25 T cell receptor beta chains from one sample sequenced in a study of blood T cell repertoires in COVID-19. The method was immunoSEQ multiplex PCR; TCRdb's version includes in-frame clones alone and lacks a portion of them. The repertoire has about 140,000 clones, around nine tenths of them found once; the top ten carry 5% to 6%. Sequences were obtained from peripheral blood. Receptor source: a human donor in a cohort sampled during active COVID-19.

In its sample, this clone was seen once. The gene calls are TRBV9 and TRBJ2-7; weak D call: TRBD2 (6 bases). Germline CDR1 and CDR2: SGDLS and YYNGEE. CDR3 length: 14 residues. Deletions cut 0 bases from V and 6 bases from J, with 13 bases between. CDR3 DNA sequence: TGTGCCAGCAGCGTAGAGGGAGGAGGGGTCGAGCAGTACTTC. It is translated as CASSVEGGGVEQYF.

About this clone itself: A read error may produce the germline difference seen at one junction end. The V and J genes are TRBV27 and TRBJ2-3; TRBD2 matches 8 bases. The CDR3 sequence is 16 residues long. The germline gives CDR1 MNHEY, CDR2 SMNVEV (reference sequence). The CDR3 here is CASSPRGSGASDTQYF. In nucleotides, the CDR3 is TGTGCCAGCAGCCCCCGGGGTAGCGGGGCCTCAGACACGCAGTATTTT.

This chain links TRBV18 with TRBJ1-5; 8 nucleotides agree with TRBD1. Germline values: CDR1 KGHSH, CDR2 LQKENI. The CDR3 is made up of 17 amino acids. After removal of 2 bases from V and 6 bases from J, the junction contained 12 bases not matched to a gene. The CDR3 loop reads CASSPGTGAGRGQPQHF. CDR3 bases: TGTGCCAGCTCACCAGGGACAGGAGCCGGACGCGGTCAGCCCCAGCATTTT.

The V call is TRBV6-2 or TRBV6-3, the J call TRBJ2-5, with 7 bases lining up with TRBD2. The J segment lost 1 base and the V segment lost 4 bases, leaving 6 bases of the junction unmatched. From germline, CDR1 is MNHEY and CDR2 SVGEGT. The CDR3 contains 15 residues. CDR3 DNA: TGTGCCAGCAGTTGGGGGGGTCTATTCCAAGAGACCCAGTACTTC. Translated: CASSWGGLFQETQYF.

This clone has just a few counts. The chain combines TRBV6-1 with TRBJ1-1; D is undetermined. The V end lost 4 bases, the J end lost 2 bases, and 20 bases lay between the germline ends. The germline V gene has CDR1 MNHNS and CDR2 SASEGT. The CDR3 totals 17 residues. The CDR3 DNA follows: TGTGCCAGCAGTGCGGCGGCTACCCGCAACTTAAACACTGAAGCTTTCTTT. It translates to CASSAAATRNLNTEAFF.

The gene calls are TRBV5-1 and TRBJ2-5; perhaps TRBD2 as D (6 bases). CDR1 SGHRS and CDR2 YFSETQ come from the germline V gene. V lost 2 bases to trimming and J lost 4 bases, with 18 bases between them. This CDR3 region has 16 residues. Written as DNA, the CDR3 is TGCGCCAGCAGCTTTTACGGGAGTGGGCAGGGAGAGACCCAGTACTTC. Amino acids: CASSFYGSGQGETQYF.

The chain links TRBV9 to TRBJ1-3; 8 positions match TRBD1. The V and J ends lost 4 bases and 0 bases, in that order; junction bases with no gene match: 6. This CDR3 spans 16 amino acids. Germline CDR1 and CDR2: SGDLS and YYNGEE. The CDR3 is CASSNLQGGSGNTIYF. Here the CDR3 DNA reads TGTGCCAGCAGCAACCTACAGGGGGGCTCTGGAAACACCATATATTTT.

Only one count was recorded for this clone. The V gene is TRBV7-8, the J gene TRBJ1-2; TRBD1 agrees at 7 bases. J gave up 4 bases and V 3 bases, and 11 bases lay outside the gene matches. This CDR3 has 16 amino acids. Germline V lookup: CDR1 SGHVS, CDR2 FQNEAQ. CDR3 residues: CASSFKDYRGSYGYTF. For the CDR3, the DNA is TGTGCCAGCAGCTTTAAAGATTACAGGGGAAGCTATGGCTACACCTTC.

The chain employs TRBV24-1 and TRBJ2-3, with D possibly TRBD2 on 6 matching bases. CDR1 and CDR2 from the germline V gene are KGHDR and SFDVKD. This CDR3 has 15 residues. Trimming shortened V by 9 bases and J by 2 bases, and 17 bases separated the two germline ends. CDR3 sequence: CATSATGVDTDTQYF. CDR3 DNA: TGTGCCACCTCAGCGACGGGGGTAGACACAGATACGCAGTATTTT.

The rearrangement links TRBV5-4 to TRBJ2-2, with D maybe TRBD2 (6 bases). Germline CDR1 SGHNT, CDR2 YYREEE (reference sequence). V lost 4 bases and J lost 4, with 14 bases in between. This CDR3 spans 15 amino acids. CDR3 loop: CASSLSGLLTGELFF. The CDR3 region has the DNA TGTGCCAGCAGCCTTAGCGGATTACTCACCGGGGAGCTGTTTTTT. The full variable domain, its missing parts supplied by reference TRBV5-4 and TRBJ2-2, is ETGVTQSPTHLIKTRGQQVTLRCSSQSGHNTVSWYQQALGQGPQFIFQYYREEENGRGNFPPRFSGLQFPNYSSELNVNALELDDSALYLCASSLSGLLTGELFFGEGSRLTVL.

The J gene is TRBJ2-4, the V gene TRBV5-4; D is possibly TRBD1 (6 bases). This CDR3 spans 14 amino acids. Germline lookup yields CDR1 SGHNT and CDR2 YYREEE (reference sequence). With 2 bases removed from V and 7 bases from J, the gap between germline ends came to 13 bases. The CDR3 nucleotides are TGTGCCAGCAGCTTAAGAACCCAGGGGAACATTCAGTACTTC. Its protein product is CASSLRTQGNIQYF.

This clone was detected only once. The chain joins TRBV25-1 to TRBJ1-4, with TRBD1 as a possible D gene (5 bases). Deletions cut 6 bases from V and 0 bases from J, with 17 bases between. Germline CDR1 and CDR2: MGHDK and SYGVNS. This CDR3 is built from 17 residues. CDR3 DNA: TGTGCCAGCAGCCACACCCTAGACAGCCCAACTAATGAAAAACTGTTTTTT. Protein sequence: CASSHTLDSPTNEKLFF.

The V and J genes are TRBV7-9 and TRBJ1-1; a weak D match, TRBD1 (5 bases). Germline V lookup: CDR1 SEHNR, CDR2 FQNEAQ (reference sequence). With 4 bases removed from V and 0 bases from J, the gap between germline ends came to 12 bases. There are 15 residues in the CDR3. In nucleotides, the CDR3 is TGTGCCAGCAGCTCTGTGACAGTAATGAACACTGAAGCTTTCTTT. Its translation: CASSSVTVMNTEAFF.

This rearrangement joins TRBV19 to TRBJ2-3, with a weak D call TRBD2 (5 bases). Trimming pared 3 bases from V and 7 bases from J, leaving 11 bases between. The CDR3 consists of 13 residues. The germline gives CDR1 LNHDA, CDR2 SQIVND (reference sequence). CDR3 nucleotides: TGTGCCAGTAGTATGGCCCTCGGGAATACGCAGTATTTT. Its translation: CASSMALGNTQYF.

On this clone itself: Without the conserved terminal phenylalanine or tryptophan, this CDR3 likely stems from a read error. The DNA is left out, because the CDR3 cannot be placed on it with certainty; the CDR3 is given as TCRdb lists it. This chain uses TRBV27 with TRBJ2-3; TRBD2, as called in the table, went unchecked against the DNA. Germline V CDR1 and CDR2: MNHEY, SMNVEV (reference sequence). Both ends counted, the CDR3 spans 12 residues. The CDR3 loop is CASSCRHRRPKS.

The chain has TRBV23-1 and TRBJ2-7; D unresolved. TRBV23-1 is noted as an ORF with a role that remains uncertain. CDR3 size: 18 residues. With 2 bases removed from V and 0 bases from J, the gap between germline ends came to 20 bases. The CDR3 reads CASSQLPTGARPSYEQYF. CDR3 bases: TGCGCCAGCAGTCAACTACCGACTGGCGCCCGTCCCTCCTACGAGCAGTACTTC.

The V gene is TRBV30, the J gene TRBJ2-5; 7 nucleotides match TRBD2. CDR1 and CDR2 from the germline V gene are GTSNPN and SVGIG (reference sequence). J gave up 5 bases and V 3 bases, and 9 bases lay outside the gene matches. The CDR3 totals 14 residues. CDR3 bases: TGTGCCTGGAGACGGGGGGACCCCGGGGAGACCCAGTACTTC. Amino acid sequence: CAWRRGDPGETQYF.

The chain has TRBV6-2 or TRBV6-3 and TRBJ1-2, with D unclear. Deletions cut 1 base from V and 4 bases from J, with 16 bases between. The CDR3 contains 16 residues. Germline V CDR1 and CDR2: MNHEY, SVGEGT. The CDR3 here is CASSYWSGRPSYGYTF. In DNA, the CDR3 is TGTGCCAGCAGTTACTGGTCGGGTCGTCCATCCTATGGCTACACCTTC.

The J gene is TRBJ1-2, the V gene TRBV28, with a tentative D call TRBD1 (5 bases). Germline values: CDR1 MDHEN, CDR2 SYDVKM. This CDR3 has 13 amino acids. Trimming shortened V by 5 bases and J by 8 bases, and 15 bases separated the two germline ends. This CDR3 is CASSSPGSGGYTF. As DNA, the CDR3 is TGTGCCAGCAGTAGCCCAGGGAGCGGGGGCTACACCTTC.

The chain employs TRBV28 and TRBJ1-2, with D hard to call. Trimming shortened V by 6 bases and J by 3 bases, and 5 bases separated the two germline ends. CDR1 is MDHEN, CDR2 SYDVKM, per germline. The CDR3 totals 11 residues. CDR3 sequence reads: CASSRDYGYTF. DNA of the CDR3: TGTGCCAGCAGCCGGGACTATGGCTACACCTTC.

V and J are TRBV27 and TRBJ2-1, with 12 bases matching TRBD2. This CDR3 has 18 residues. The junction had 8 bases not matched to a gene; V was cut back by 0 bases and J by 5 bases. CDR1 MNHEY and CDR2 SMNVEV come from the germline V gene (reference sequence). CDR3 DNA: TGTGCCAGCAGTTTATCCCCCCGGACTAGCGGGATTCACAATGAGCAGTTCTTC. Its translation is CASSLSPRTSGIHNEQFF.

V and J are TRBV7-2 and TRBJ2-5, with 10 bases aligning to TRBD1. The germline V gene has CDR1 SGHTA and CDR2 FQGNSA. The CDR3 sequence is 17 residues long. Trimming at V came to 8 bases and at J to 2 bases, leaving 14 bases not matched to a gene. The CDR3 region has the DNA TGTGCCAGCGGGGACCATCCGGGACAGGGGCCACAAGAGACCCAGTACTTC. Translation gives CASGDHPGQGPQETQYF.

The chain links TRBV6-1 to TRBJ2-2; possible D gene TRBD2, 5 bases. CDR1 and CDR2 from the germline V gene are MNHNS and SASEGT. The CDR3 is 14 residues long. Trimming cost V 2 bases and J 7 bases, with 11 bases left between them. The CDR3 reads CASSERVGGGELFF. The CDR3 DNA reads as TGTGCCAGCAGTGAACGGGTAGGAGGCGGGGAGCTGTTTTTT.

The V call is TRBV14, the J call TRBJ1-6; perhaps TRBD1 as D (6 bases). The CDR3 spans 15 residues. Germline V gene lookup returns CDR1 SGHDN and CDR2 FVKESK. V gave up 0 bases and J gave up 7 bases, with 10 bases separating them. The CDR3: CASSQDPGVNSPLHF. CDR3 nucleotides: TGTGCCAGCAGCCAAGATCCAGGGGTGAATTCACCCCTCCACTTT. The full variable domain, in which reference TRBV14 and TRBJ1-6 provide the parts outside the CDR3, is EAGVTQFPSHSVIEKGQTVTLRCDPISGHDNLYWYRRVMGKEIKFLLHFVKESKQDESGMPNNRFLAERTGGTYSTLKVQPAELEDSGVYFCASSQDPGVNSPLHFGNGTRLTVT.

The chain has TRBV18 and TRBJ2-6, with TRBD1 matching over 12 bases. Germline trimming cut 2 bases from V and 4 bases from J; bases unmatched to any gene: 3. The CDR3 runs to 17 residues. Germline CDR1 reads KGHSH; CDR2 reads LQKENI. Written as DNA, the CDR3 is TGTGCCAGCTCACCATGGGACAGGGGGCCAGGGGCCAACGTCCTGACTTTC. The encoded protein is CASSPWDRGPGANVLTF.